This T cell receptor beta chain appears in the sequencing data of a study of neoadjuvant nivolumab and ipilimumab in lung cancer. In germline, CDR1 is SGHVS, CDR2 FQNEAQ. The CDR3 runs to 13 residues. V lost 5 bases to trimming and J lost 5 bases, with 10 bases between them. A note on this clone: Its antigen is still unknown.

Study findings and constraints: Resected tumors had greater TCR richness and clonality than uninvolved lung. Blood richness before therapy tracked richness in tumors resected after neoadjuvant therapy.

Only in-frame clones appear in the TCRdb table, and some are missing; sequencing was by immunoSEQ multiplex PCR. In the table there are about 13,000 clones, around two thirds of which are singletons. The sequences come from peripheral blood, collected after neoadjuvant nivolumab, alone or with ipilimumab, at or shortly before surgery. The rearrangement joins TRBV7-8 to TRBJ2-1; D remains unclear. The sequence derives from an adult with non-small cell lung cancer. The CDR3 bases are TGTGCCAGCAGCCCTGAAAAAAACAATGAGCAGTTCTTC. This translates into CASSPEKNNEQFF.